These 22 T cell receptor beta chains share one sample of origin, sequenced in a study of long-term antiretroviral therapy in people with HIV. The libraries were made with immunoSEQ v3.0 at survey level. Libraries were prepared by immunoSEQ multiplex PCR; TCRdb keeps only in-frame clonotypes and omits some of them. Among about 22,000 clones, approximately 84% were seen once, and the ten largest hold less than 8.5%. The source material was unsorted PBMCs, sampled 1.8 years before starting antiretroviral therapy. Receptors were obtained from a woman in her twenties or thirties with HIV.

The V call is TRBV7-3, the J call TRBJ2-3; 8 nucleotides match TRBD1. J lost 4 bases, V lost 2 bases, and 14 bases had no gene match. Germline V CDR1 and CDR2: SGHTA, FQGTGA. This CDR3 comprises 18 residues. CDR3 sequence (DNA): TGTGCCAGCAGCTTATACGGTCTAGGACAGGGAGCGGCAGATACGCAGTATTTT. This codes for CASSLYGLGQGAADTQYF.

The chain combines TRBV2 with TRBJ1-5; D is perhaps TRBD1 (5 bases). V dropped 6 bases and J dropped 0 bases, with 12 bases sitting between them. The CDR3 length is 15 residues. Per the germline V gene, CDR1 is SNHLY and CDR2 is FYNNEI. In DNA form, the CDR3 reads TGTGCCAGCAGCGAGACAGAATATAGCAATCAGCCCCAGCATTTT. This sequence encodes CASSETEYSNQPQHF.

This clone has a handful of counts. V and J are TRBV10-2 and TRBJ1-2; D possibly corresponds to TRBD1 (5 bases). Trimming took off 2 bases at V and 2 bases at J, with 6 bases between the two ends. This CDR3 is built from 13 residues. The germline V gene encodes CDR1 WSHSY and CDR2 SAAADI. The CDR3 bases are TGCGCCAGCAGTGAGCGGGGGAACTATGGCTACACCTTC. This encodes CASSERGNYGYTF.

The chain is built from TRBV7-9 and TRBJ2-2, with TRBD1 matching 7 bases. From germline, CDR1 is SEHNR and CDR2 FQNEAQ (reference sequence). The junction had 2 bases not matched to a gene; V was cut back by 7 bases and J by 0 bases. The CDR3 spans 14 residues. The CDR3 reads CASTGQANTGELFF. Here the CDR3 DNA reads TGTGCCAGCACAGGACAGGCGAACACCGGGGAGCTGTTTTTT.

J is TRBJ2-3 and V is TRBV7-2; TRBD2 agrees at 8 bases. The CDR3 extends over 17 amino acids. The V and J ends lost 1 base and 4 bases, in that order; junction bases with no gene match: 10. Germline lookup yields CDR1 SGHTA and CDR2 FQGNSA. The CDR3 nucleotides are TGTGCCAGCAGCTTAGGGACCGGGACTAGTAGTGCAGATACGCAGTATTTT. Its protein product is CASSLGTGTSSADTQYF.

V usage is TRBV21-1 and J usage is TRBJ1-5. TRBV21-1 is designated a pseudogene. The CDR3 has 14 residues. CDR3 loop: CASSTKNSNQPQHF. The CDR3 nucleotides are TGTGCCAGCAGCACGAAGAATAGCAATCAGCCCCAGCATTTT.

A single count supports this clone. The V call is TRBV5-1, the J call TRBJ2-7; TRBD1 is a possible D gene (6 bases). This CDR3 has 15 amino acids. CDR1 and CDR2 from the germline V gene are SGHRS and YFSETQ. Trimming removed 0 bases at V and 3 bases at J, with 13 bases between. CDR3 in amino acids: CASSLGGGHNYEQYV. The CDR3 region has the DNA TGCGCCAGCAGCTTGGGAGGGGGACACAACTACGAGCAGTACGTC.

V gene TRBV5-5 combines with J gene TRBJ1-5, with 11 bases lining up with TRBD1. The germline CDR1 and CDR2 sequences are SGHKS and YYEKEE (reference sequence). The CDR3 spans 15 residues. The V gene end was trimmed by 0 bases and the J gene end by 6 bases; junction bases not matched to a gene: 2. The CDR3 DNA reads TGTGCCAGCAGCTTGGGGACAGGGGGCAGTCAGCCCCAGCATTTT. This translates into CASSLGTGGSQPQHF.

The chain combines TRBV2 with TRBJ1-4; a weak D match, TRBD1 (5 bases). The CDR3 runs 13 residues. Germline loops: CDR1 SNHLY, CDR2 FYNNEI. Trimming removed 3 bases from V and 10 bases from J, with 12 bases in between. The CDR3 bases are TGTGCCAGCAGTGAGGGATTGGGGCTAAAACTGTTTTTT. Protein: CASSEGLGLKLFF.

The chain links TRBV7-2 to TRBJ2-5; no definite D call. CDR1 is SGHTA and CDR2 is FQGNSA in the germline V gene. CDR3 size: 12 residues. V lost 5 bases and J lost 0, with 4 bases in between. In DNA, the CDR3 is TGTGCCAGCAGCATGCACCAAGAGACCCAGTACTTC. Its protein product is CASSMHQETQYF.

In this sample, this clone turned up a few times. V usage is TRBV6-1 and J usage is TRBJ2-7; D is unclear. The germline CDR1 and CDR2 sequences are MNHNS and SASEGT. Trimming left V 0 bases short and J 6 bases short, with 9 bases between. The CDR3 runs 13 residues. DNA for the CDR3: TGTGCCAGCAGTGAAGCTACCCGGTTCGAGCAGTACTTC. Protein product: CASSEATRFEQYF.

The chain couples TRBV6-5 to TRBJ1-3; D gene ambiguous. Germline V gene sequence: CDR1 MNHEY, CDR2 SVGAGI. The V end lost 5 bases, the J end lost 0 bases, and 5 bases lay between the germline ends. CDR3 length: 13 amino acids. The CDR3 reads CASSTLSGNTIYF. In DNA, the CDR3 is TGTGCCAGCAGTACCCTCTCTGGAAACACCATATATTTT.

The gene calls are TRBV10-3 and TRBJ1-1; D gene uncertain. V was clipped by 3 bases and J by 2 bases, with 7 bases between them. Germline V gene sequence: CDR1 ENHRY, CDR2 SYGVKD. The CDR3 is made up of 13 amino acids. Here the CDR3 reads CAISDSHNTEAFF. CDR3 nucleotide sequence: TGTGCCATCAGTGATTCCCATAACACTGAAGCTTTCTTT.

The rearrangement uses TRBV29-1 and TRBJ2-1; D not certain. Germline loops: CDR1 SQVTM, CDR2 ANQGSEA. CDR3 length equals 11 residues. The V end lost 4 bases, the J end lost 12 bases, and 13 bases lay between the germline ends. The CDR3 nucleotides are TGCAGCGTTGTATTGCCCCTAGGGCAGTTCTTC. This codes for CSVVLPLGQFF.

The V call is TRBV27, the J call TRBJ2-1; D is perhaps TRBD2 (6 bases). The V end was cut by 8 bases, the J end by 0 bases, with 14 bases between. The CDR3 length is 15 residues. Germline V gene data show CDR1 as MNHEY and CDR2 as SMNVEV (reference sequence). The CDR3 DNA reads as TGTGCCAGCCCCAGAAGGCGGGGCTCCTACAATGAGCAGTTCTTC. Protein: CASPRRRGSYNEQFF.

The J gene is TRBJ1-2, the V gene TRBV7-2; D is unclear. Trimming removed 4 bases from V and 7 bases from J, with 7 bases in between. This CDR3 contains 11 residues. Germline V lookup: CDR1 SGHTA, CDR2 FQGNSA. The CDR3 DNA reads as TGTGCCAGCAGCTCAAGGGCTGGCTACACCTTC. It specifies CASSSRAGYTF.

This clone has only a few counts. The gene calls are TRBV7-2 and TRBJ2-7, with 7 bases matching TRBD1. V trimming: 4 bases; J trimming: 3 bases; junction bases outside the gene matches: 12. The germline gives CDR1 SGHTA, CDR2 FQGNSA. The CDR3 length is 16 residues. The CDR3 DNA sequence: TGTGCCAGCAGCTACGGGCCGACAGGGACCTACTACGAGCAGTACTTC. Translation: CASSYGPTGTYYEQYF.

CDR3 region: CASSLAGNNSPLHF. The CDR3 region has the DNA TGTGCCAGCAGCTTAGCGGGAAATAATTCACCCCTCCACTTT. The chain joins TRBV7-2 to TRBJ1-6, with D hard to call. The V end lost 0 bases, the J end lost 5 bases, and 5 bases lay between the germline ends. This CDR3 comprises 14 residues. Germline V CDR1 and CDR2: SGHTA, FQGNSA.

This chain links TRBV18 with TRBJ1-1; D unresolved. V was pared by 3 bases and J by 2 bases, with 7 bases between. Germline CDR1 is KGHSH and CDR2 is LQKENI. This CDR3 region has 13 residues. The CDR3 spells CASSPEVNTEAFF. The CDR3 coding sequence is TGTGCCAGCTCACCTGAGGTTAACACTGAAGCTTTCTTT.

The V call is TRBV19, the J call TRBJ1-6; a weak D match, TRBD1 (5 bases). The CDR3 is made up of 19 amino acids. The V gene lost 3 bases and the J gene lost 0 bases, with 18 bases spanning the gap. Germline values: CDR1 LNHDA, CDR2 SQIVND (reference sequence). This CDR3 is CASSIARQPYSSYNSPLHF. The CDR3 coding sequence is TGTGCCAGTAGTATTGCCCGACAGCCGTACAGCTCCTATAATTCACCCCTCCACTTT.

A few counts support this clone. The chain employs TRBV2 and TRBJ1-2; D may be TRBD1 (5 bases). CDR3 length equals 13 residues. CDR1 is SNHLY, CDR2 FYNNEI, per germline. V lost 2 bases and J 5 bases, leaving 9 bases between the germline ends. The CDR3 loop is CASSEQGSYGYTF. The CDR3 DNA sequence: TGTGCCAGCAGTGAACAGGGATCTTATGGCTACACCTTC.

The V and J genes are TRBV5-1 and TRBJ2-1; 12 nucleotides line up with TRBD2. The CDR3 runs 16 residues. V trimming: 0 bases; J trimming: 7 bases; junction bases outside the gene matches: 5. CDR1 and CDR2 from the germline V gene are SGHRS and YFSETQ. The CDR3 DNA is TGCGCCAGCAGCTTGGGACTAGCGGGGGCACTAAATGAGCAGTTCTTC. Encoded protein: CASSLGLAGALNEQFF.